This T cell receptor (beta chain) was documented in a study of human T cells and chemical hapten exposure. Study information: Per-sample TCR yield variation was attributed mainly to small pooled library volume differences.

The germline V and J ends were trimmed by 1 base and 4 bases, with 15 bases remaining between them. In germline, CDR1 is SGHVS, CDR2 FNYEAQ. This CDR3 has 16 amino acids. From the RACE reads, TCRdb called clonotypes with MiXCR, one entry per CDR3 protein. This sample has nearly 80,000 distinct CDR3 sequences, with about 9.4% found just once. The time point: patch test 1, 2 weeks after DPC sensitization. Treatment denoted: therapeutic diphenylcyclopropenone sensitization with weekly scalp DPC. Overall study results and limits: Among TCRs, those above 1 in 1000 frequency were unaffected by DPC sensitization.

This clonotype was seen many times. Its antigen is not known. The TCR sequence derives from a woman aged 50 to 60 with alopecia areata. Some clones in this sample may be carry-over from other donors' samples. The gene calls are TRBV7-6 and TRBJ2-3, with D maybe TRBD2 (6 bases). The sequencing used whole blood, collected in connection with sensitization to the hapten diphenylcyclopropenone (DPC). CDR3 in DNA: TGTGCCAGCAGCTTAGTGCCGCGGTCGGGGGCAGATACGCAGTATTTT. Its translation: CASSLVPRSGADTQYF.